The entry below gives a single T cell receptor (beta chain) sequence along with its context. What it recognizes is unknown. The sample originates from a study of cytomegalovirus exposure and HLA in healthy donors. Study-level results: An Asian-associated ancestry cluster reportedly showed fewer N-insertions than the approximately 620-donor mean in a later analysis. Among immune exposure information, only CMV serostatus was available.

CDR1 and CDR2 (germline): SQVTM, ANQGSEA. The CDR3 totals 13 residues. Losses at the gene ends were 6 bases for V and 3 bases for J; bases not matched to a gene: 6. The PCR made use of 60 Vbeta and 13 Jbeta primers. In the study's own analysis: About 11 million of 80 million or so unique TCR beta chains were shared, per a later count. Using immunoSEQ multiplex PCR, the repertoire was profiled, and TCRdb retains in-frame clones only, with some absent. Clonal size and the V and J genes are those of that table, whereas D and trimming came from the DNA. The sample has about 180,000 clones; around four fifths are singletons.

The chain has TRBV29-1 and TRBJ1-2; 8 positions agree with TRBD1. Sample: PBMCs. This clonotype originated in a woman aged 45 to 65 in good health and CMV-seropositive. The CDR3 DNA sequence: TGCAGCGTAACGACAGGGGTTGACTATGGCTACACCTTC. As protein: CSVTTGVDYGYTF.